This T cell receptor beta chain was documented in a study of blood T cell repertoires in COVID-19. About the research overall: T cells, B-cell-depleted T cells, or PBMCs provided the cDNA or gDNA that served as material.

Authors' methods: Amplification of reference gene primers provided the estimated nucleated cell counts. The method was immunoSEQ multiplex PCR; TCRdb's version includes in-frame clones alone and lacks a portion of them. V and J calls and clone size follow that table, whereas D and trimming were derived from the DNA. The table lists just over 350,000 clones, approximately 86% of them singletons, with around 7.5% in the top ten. The germline V gene has CDR1 GTSNPN and CDR2 SVGIG (reference sequence). V was pared by 2 bases and J by 0 bases, with 13 bases between. This CDR3 region has 15 residues. This clone was recorded a few times. Enrollment of patients from Seattle took place during active infection, with longitudinal follow-up.

The chain recombines TRBV30 with TRBJ1-2, with unresolved D. What was sequenced was peripheral blood. The receptor comes from a woman in her sixties or seventies with COVID-19, enrolled during active disease. CDR3 residues: CAWSKAGAANYGYTF. CDR3 nucleotides: TGTGCCTGGAGTAAGGCCGGAGCTGCTAACTATGGCTACACCTTC. Using reference TRBV30 and TRBJ1-2 for the parts outside the CDR3, the full variable domain is SQTIHQWPATLVQPVGSPLSLECTVEGTSNPNLYWYRQAAGRGLQLLFYSVGIGQISSEVPQNLSASRPQDRQFILSSKKLLLSDSGFYLCAWSKAGAANYGYTFGSGTRLTVV.